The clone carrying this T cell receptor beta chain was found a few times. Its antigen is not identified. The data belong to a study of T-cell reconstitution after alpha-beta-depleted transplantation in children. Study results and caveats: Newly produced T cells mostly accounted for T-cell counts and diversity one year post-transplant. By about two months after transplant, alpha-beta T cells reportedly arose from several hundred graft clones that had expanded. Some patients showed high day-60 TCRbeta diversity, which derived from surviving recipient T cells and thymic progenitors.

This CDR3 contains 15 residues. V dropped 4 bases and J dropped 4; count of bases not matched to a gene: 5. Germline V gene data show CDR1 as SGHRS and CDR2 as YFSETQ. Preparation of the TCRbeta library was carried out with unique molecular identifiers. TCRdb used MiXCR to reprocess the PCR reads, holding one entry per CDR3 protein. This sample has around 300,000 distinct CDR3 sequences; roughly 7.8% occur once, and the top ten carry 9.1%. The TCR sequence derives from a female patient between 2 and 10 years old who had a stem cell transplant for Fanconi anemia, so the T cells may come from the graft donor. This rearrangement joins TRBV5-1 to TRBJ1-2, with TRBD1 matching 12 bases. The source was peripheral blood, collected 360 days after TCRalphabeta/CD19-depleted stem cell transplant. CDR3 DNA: TGCGCCAGCAGCGCCGGGACAGGGGGCGGCTATGGCTACACCTTC. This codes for CASSAGTGGGYGYTF.